Following are 25 T cell receptor beta chains from one sample sequenced in a study of molecular identifiers for immune sequencing clone quantification. TCRdb itself ran the PCR reads through MiXCR, one entry per CDR3 protein. The sample lists approximately 500,000 distinct CDR3 sequences, under 30% occurring once. Sample: naive CD8+ T cells from blood, with Jurkat cell RNA spiked in. Indicated subset: FACS-sorted CD8+CD4-CCR7+CD45RA+ naive T cells. These receptors all stem from a human donor in good health. Some libraries in this study had Jurkat cell RNA spiked in.

With respect to this clonotype: A much bigger clone sits one base away, suggesting this may be a read error. CDR3 residues: CASSPRAPGTSQSSYKQYF. CDR3 bases: TGTGCCAGCAGTCCACGGGCCCCCGGGACTAGTCAGAGCTCCTACAAGCAGTACTTC. The chain uses TRBV12-3 or TRBV12-4 and TRBJ2-7; 8 nucleotides align to TRBD2. CDR3 length equals 19 residues.

A remark on this clonotype: A much larger clone sits a single nucleotide away, making a read error possible. V gene TRBV4-3 combines with J gene TRBJ2-7; D might be TRBD1 (6 bases). The CDR3 is 14 residues long. Germline V gene data show CDR1 as LGHNA and CDR2 as YSLEER. Trimming stripped 8 bases from V and 0 bases from J, with 14 bases between. The CDR3 here is CASRPGHSSYEQYF. The CDR3 DNA sequence: TGCGCCAGCCGCCCGGGACACAGCTCCTACGAGCAGTACTTC.

Note on this clonotype: This could be a read error, since a much larger clone is one nucleotide away. The chain recombines TRBV7-9 with TRBJ1-1, with D unclear. Germline V gene sequence: CDR1 SEHNR, CDR2 FQNEAQ (reference sequence). The V end lost 5 bases, the J end lost 0 bases, and 13 bases lay between the germline ends. The CDR3 is 15 amino acids. The CDR3 DNA reads TGTGCCAGCAGCCGGGAGGTCGACATGAACACTGAAGCTTTCTTT. Translating gives CASSREVDMNTEAFF.

J is TRBJ1-2 and V is TRBV6-5; 7 bases align to TRBD1. There are 14 residues in the CDR3. With 6 bases clipped from V and 3 bases from J, the junction kept 7 bases outside the gene matches. Germline CDR1 and CDR2: MNHEY and SVGAGI. For the CDR3, the DNA is TGTGCCAGCAGCCCGGGACAGACAGACTATGGCTACACCTTC. Protein: CASSPGQTDYGYTF.

A word on this clonotype: This may stem from a read error, because a much larger clone lies one nucleotide away. V usage is TRBV7-9 and J usage is TRBJ2-2, with 7 bases fitting TRBD1. CDR1 and CDR2 (germline): SEHNR, FQNEAQ (reference sequence). The CDR3 has 17 residues. The ends lost 4 bases at V and 1 base at J; junction bases unmatched: 9. CDR3 protein: CASSSAGQVLNTGELFF. Here the CDR3 DNA reads TGTGCCAGCAGCTCGGCCGGACAGGTTCTGAACACCGGGGAGCTGTTTTTT.

This clonotype was detected only a few times. The rearrangement joins TRBV9 to TRBJ2-1, with no clear D. Germline-derived CDR1 and CDR2 are SGDLS and YYNGEE. The CDR3 length is 12 residues. V lost 8 bases to trimming and J lost 12 bases, with 18 bases between them. CDR3 in amino acids: CARLLSGLRQFF. The CDR3 bases are TGTGCCAGACTCCTGTCGGGTCTGAGGCAGTTCTTC.

This clonotype was seen a few times. The genes are TRBV7-9 and TRBJ2-7; D gene uncertain. CDR1 is SEHNR, CDR2 FQNEAQ, per germline (reference sequence). CDR3 length: 13 amino acids. Trimming cost V 6 bases and J 5 bases, with 14 bases left between them. The CDR3 reads CASRLGSGNEQYF. CDR3 sequence (DNA): TGTGCCAGCAGGCTGGGGTCAGGAAACGAGCAGTACTTC.

The chain couples TRBV20-1 to TRBJ2-7, with 8 bases matching TRBD1. The V segment lost 0 bases and the J segment 4 bases; nucleotides outside the gene matches: 11. The CDR3 spans 16 residues. Germline CDR1 and CDR2: DFQATT and SNEGSKA (reference sequence). The CDR3 coding sequence is TGCAGTGCTAGAGATGACAGGGGTTCGTTTCGATACGAGCAGTACTTC. This codes for CSARDDRGSFRYEQYF.

This sequence joins TRBV7-3 and TRBJ2-6, with no clear D. Germline CDR1 is SGHTA and CDR2 is FQGTGA. Deletions cut 5 bases from V and 0 bases from J, with 11 bases between. This CDR3 contains 16 residues. The CDR3 nucleotides are TGTGCCAGCAGCCACTCCCCCTACTCTGGGGCCAACGTCCTGACTTTC. Its translation: CASSHSPYSGANVLTF.

Turning to this clonotype: A much more abundant neighbour one base away suggests this may be a read error. The CDR3 ends on some other residue instead of the conserved phenylalanine or tryptophan, so this is likely a read error. The J gene is TRBJ2-4, the V gene TRBV5-4; no clear D gene. Germline CDR1 SGHNT, CDR2 YYREEE (reference sequence). This CDR3 comprises 13 residues. Trimming left V 2 bases short and J 5 bases short, with 8 bases between. The CDR3 sequence is CASSLSGENIQYL. CDR3 DNA: TGTGCCAGCAGCTTATCCGGAGAAAACATTCAGTACCTC.

A word on this clonotype: The junction shows a germline mismatch at one end, possibly a read error. The chain combines TRBV19 with TRBJ1-3, with D uncertain. The germline CDR1 and CDR2 sequences are LNHDA and SQIVND (reference sequence). CDR3 length: 17 amino acids. The CDR3 loop is CASSMFSRAAPGNAIYF. As DNA, the CDR3 is TGTGCCAGTAGTATGTTCTCGCGCGCAGCCCCGGGAAACGCCATATATTTT.

The chain links TRBV7-3 to TRBJ2-7; weak D call: TRBD2 (5 bases). The CDR3 totals 14 residues. The V end lost 6 bases, the J end lost 3 bases, and 15 bases lay between the germline ends. Germline CDR1 and CDR2: SGHTA and FQGTGA. The CDR3 spells CASRTGKILYEQYF. The CDR3 DNA reads as TGTGCCAGCAGAACCGGGAAGATACTCTACGAGCAGTACTTC.

Worth noting for this clonotype: A much larger clone lies one base from this, so it may be a read error. V usage is TRBV20-1 and J usage is TRBJ1-5, with a weak D call TRBD1 (5 bases). The CDR3 length is 16 residues. Per germline, CDR1 DFQATT and CDR2 SNEGSKA (reference sequence). Here the CDR3 DNA reads TGCAGTGCTAGTGATCCCGGGACGCAGAGTTTTTGGCCCCCGCATTTT. Translating gives CSASDPGTQSFWPPHF.

This clonotype was recorded at least ten times. The chain employs TRBV27 and TRBJ2-3, with TRBD2 identical over 10 bases. Germline trimming cut 1 base from V and 4 bases from J; bases unmatched to any gene: 14. This CDR3 spans 19 amino acids. Germline CDR1 is MNHEY and CDR2 is SMNVEV (reference sequence). The DNA for the CDR3 is TGTGCCAGCAGTTTATACGGGAGCGGGAGGGCCATCTTTCCAGATACGCAGTATTTT. Translated: CASSLYGSGRAIFPDTQYF.

The chain is built from TRBV3-1 and TRBJ2-5, with TRBD2 identical over 11 bases. Germline values: CDR1 LGHDT, CDR2 YNNKEL (reference sequence). V lost 4 bases to trimming and J lost 2 bases; unmatched junction nucleotides: 6. The CDR3 is 16 amino acids. As DNA, the CDR3 is TGTGCCAGCAGCCCCCGACTAGCGGGGTGGCAAGAGACCCAGTACTTC. Its protein is CASSPRLAGWQETQYF.

On this clonotype: With a much larger clone just one base away, this may be a read error. V gene TRBV6-2 or TRBV6-3 combines with J gene TRBJ2-5; 11 bases line up with TRBD2. The CDR3 is 15 residues long. The J segment lost 4 bases and the V segment lost 5 bases, leaving 6 bases of the junction unmatched. Germline assignment: CDR1 MNHEY and CDR2 SVGEGT. DNA of the CDR3: TGTGCCAGCAGTCCCTCGACTAGCGGGGTAGAGACCCAGTACTTC. Encoded protein: CASSPSTSGVETQYF.

In this sample, this clonotype turned up a few times. The chain combines TRBV12-3 or TRBV12-4 with TRBJ2-7; no firm D call. The CDR3 sequence is 15 residues long. With 3 bases removed from V and 6 bases from J, the gap between germline ends came to 18 bases. The CDR3 here is CASSFATSFGVEQYF. CDR3 nucleotides: TGTGCCAGCAGTTTTGCGACCTCATTTGGGGTCGAGCAGTACTTC.

The rearrangement links TRBV30 to TRBJ2-1; D gene unclear. Germline loops: CDR1 GTSNPN, CDR2 SVGIG (reference sequence). The CDR3 is 14 residues long. The V gene lost 2 bases and the J gene lost 7 bases, with 15 bases spanning the gap. The CDR3 loop reads CAWSTTGEMNEQFF. The CDR3 nucleotides are TGTGCCTGGAGTACGACTGGGGAAATGAATGAGCAGTTCTTC.

The rearrangement uses TRBV14 and TRBJ2-7, with 8 nucleotides matching TRBD1. The CDR3 covers 14 residues. Germline lookup yields CDR1 SGHDN and CDR2 FVKESK. J was trimmed by 4 bases and V by 4 bases; bases with no gene match: 6. As DNA, the CDR3 is TGTGCCAGCAGCCTCAGGGGGCTTCAGTACGAGCAGTACTTC. Its translation is CASSLRGLQYEQYF.

As to this clonotype: A much larger clone lies a single base off, so this may be a read error. CDR3 nucleotide sequence: TGTGCCAGCGGTTGGACAGGGTCTGATTCACCCCTCCACTTT. It encodes CASGWTGSDSPLHF. The chain carries TRBV6-5 and TRBJ1-6; 8 nucleotides line up with TRBD1. V shed 8 bases, J shed 8 bases, and the junction held 8 bases outside the gene matches. The germline CDR1 and CDR2 sequences are MNHEY and SVGAGI. CDR3 length equals 14 residues.

This sequence joins TRBV27 and TRBJ2-7; TRBD1 matches at 9 bases. This CDR3 contains 15 residues. The ends lost 8 bases at V and 5 bases at J; junction bases unmatched: 13. The V gene's germline CDR1 is MNHEY and CDR2 SMNVEV (reference sequence). The CDR3 region has the DNA TGTGCCAGCGGATTGACCGGGACAGGGCCCGACGAGCAGTACTTC. Translation: CASGLTGTGPDEQYF.

Comments on this clonotype: Possible read error: a much larger clone is one base away. The rearrangement joins TRBV7-3 to TRBJ2-1; TRBD1 or TRBD2 may be the D gene (5 bases each). This CDR3 spans 15 amino acids. V was cut by 2 bases and J by 6 bases, with 14 bases left in between. Germline loops: CDR1 SGHTA, CDR2 FQGTGA. The DNA for the CDR3 is TGTGCCAGCAGCTTAGGGTCAGGGAGCCTCAATGAGCAGTTCTTC. This codes for CASSLGSGSLNEQFF.

Details on this clonotype: A much larger clone differs by one base, so this may be a read error. This rearrangement joins TRBV4-1 to TRBJ1-1; D is unclear. The V end lost 1 base, the J end lost 0 bases, and 9 bases lay between the germline ends. This CDR3 is 15 amino acids long. Germline CDR1 MGHRA, CDR2 YSYEKL. CDR3 nucleotides: TGCGCCAGCAGCCAAGCTAGAAACATGAACACTGAAGCTTTCTTT. It encodes CASSQARNMNTEAFF.

The sample holds a few counts of this clonotype. This chain connects TRBV11-1 to TRBJ2-6; D is undetermined. CDR3 size: 18 residues. Germline V gene sequence: CDR1 SGHAT, CDR2 FQDESV (reference sequence). With 5 bases removed from V and 0 bases from J, the gap between germline ends came to 17 bases. The CDR3 sequence is CASSPIWHELSGANVLTF. The CDR3 nucleotides read TGTGCCAGCAGCCCAATTTGGCACGAACTCTCTGGGGCCAACGTCCTGACTTTC.

This clonotype was observed a handful of times. At one of its ends the junction is not consistent with the germline gene, which may arise from a read error. This chain uses TRBV4-3 with TRBJ1-5; possible D gene TRBD1, 5 bases. Germline CDR1 reads LGHNA; CDR2 reads YSLEER. This CDR3 is built from 14 residues. The DNA for the CDR3 is TGCGCCAGCAGCCAAGATTCAGGGTATCAGCCCCGGCATTTT. Amino acid sequence: CASSQDSGYQPRHF.